These 27 T cell receptor beta chains were sequenced from one sample in a study of blood T cell repertoires in COVID-19. Repertoires were generated with immunoSEQ multiplex PCR, while TCRdb's copy carries only in-frame clones and drops some. This table has about 150,000 clones, 82% appearing once. Sequenced material: peripheral blood. All receptors derive from a woman older than 75 with active or convalescent COVID-19.

The chain couples TRBV18 to TRBJ1-4; the match to TRBD1 covers 11 bases. Germline CDR1 KGHSH, CDR2 LQKENI. CDR3 length: 15 amino acids. J gave up 4 bases and V 6 bases, and 4 bases lay outside the gene matches. The CDR3 sequence: CASSGQGAGNEKLFF. For the CDR3, the DNA is TGTGCCAGCTCTGGACAGGGGGCTGGTAATGAAAAACTGTTTTTT.

This clone has only one observation. The chain uses TRBV12-3 or TRBV12-4 and TRBJ1-1; possible D gene TRBD1, 6 bases. V lost 6 bases, J lost 8 bases, and 13 bases lay in between. This CDR3 is built from 12 residues. The CDR3: CASSWGTHEAFF. The CDR3 DNA sequence: TGTGCCAGCAGCTGGGGGACACACGAAGCTTTCTTT.

The rearrangement joins TRBV7-3 to TRBJ2-1, with 10 bases matching TRBD2. CDR3 length: 15 amino acids. The J segment lost 4 bases and the V segment lost 4 bases, leaving 4 bases of the junction unmatched. Germline values: CDR1 SGHTA, CDR2 FQGTGA. The CDR3 coding sequence is TGTGCCAGCAGCTATTTAGCGGGAGGTTACAATGAGCAGTTCTTC. Translation gives CASSYLAGGYNEQFF.

The CDR3 here is CASSLFDEQFF. DNA of the CDR3: TGCGCCAGCAGCCTCTTCGATGAGCAGTTCTTC. V is TRBV5-1 and J is TRBJ2-1; D is unresolved. Germline-derived CDR1 and CDR2 are SGHRS and YFSETQ. V lost 4 bases and J 8 bases, leaving 7 bases between the germline ends. CDR3 length: 11 residues. Using reference TRBV5-1 and TRBJ2-1 for the parts outside the CDR3, the full variable domain is KAGVTQTPRYLIKTRGQQVTLSCSPISGHRSVSWYQQTPGQGLQFLFEYFSETQRNKGNFPGRFSGRQFSNSRSEMNVSTLELGDSALYLCASSLFDEQFFGPGTRLTVL.

The table lists this clone with a count of one. The chain recombines TRBV19 with TRBJ2-4; perhaps TRBD1 as D (5 bases). CDR1 is LNHDA and CDR2 is SQIVND in the germline V gene (reference sequence). There are 16 residues in the CDR3. Trimming pared 6 bases from V and 1 base from J, leaving 16 bases between. The CDR3 spells CASRPSSRVAKNIQYF. As DNA, the CDR3 is TGTGCCAGTAGACCATCATCCAGGGTCGCCAAAAACATTCAGTACTTC.

The chain employs TRBV3-1 (or the pseudogene TRBV3-2) and TRBJ2-2, with D possibly TRBD2 on 6 matching bases. CDR1 and CDR2 from the germline V gene are LGHDT and YNNKEL (reference sequence). This CDR3 has 18 amino acids. Trimming shortened V by 4 bases and J by 4 bases, and 22 bases separated the two germline ends. CDR3 sequence: CASSPHWTALGGTGELFF. The DNA of the CDR3 is TGTGCCAGCAGCCCCCATTGGACTGCGCTGGGGGGCACCGGGGAGCTGTTTTTT.

This sequence joins TRBV9 and TRBJ2-3; 8 bases agree with TRBD2. The V gene's germline CDR1 is SGDLS and CDR2 YYNGEE. The CDR3 is 15 amino acids. Trimming at V came to 1 base and at J to 1 base, leaving 2 bases not matched to a gene. CDR3 coding DNA: TGTGCCAGCAGCGTACTAGCGGGCGGCACAGATACGCAGTATTTT. Its protein product is CASSVLAGGTDTQYF.

The rearrangement links TRBV7-9 to TRBJ2-1; 11 bases line up with TRBD2. Germline V gene lookup returns CDR1 SEHNR and CDR2 FQNEAQ (reference sequence). There are 17 residues in the CDR3. J lost 10 bases, V lost 5 bases, and 16 bases had no gene match. In nucleotides, the CDR3 is TGTGCCAGCAGCCACAAGACTAGCGGGATTGTTGCGTGGGAGCAGTTCTTC. This encodes CASSHKTSGIVAWEQFF.

The rearrangement joins TRBV9 to TRBJ1-2, with TRBD1 identical over 8 bases. CDR1 and CDR2 from the germline V gene are SGDLS and YYNGEE. J gave up 9 bases and V 4 bases, and 8 bases lay outside the gene matches. This CDR3 comprises 13 residues. As DNA, the CDR3 is TGTGCCAGCAGCTCCTGGACAGGGTTCCGCTACACCTTC. Amino acids: CASSSWTGFRYTF.

This clone was observed a single time. This chain links TRBV18 with TRBJ1-1; 12 nucleotides match TRBD1. From germline, CDR1 is KGHSH and CDR2 LQKENI. CDR3 size: 14 residues. Unmatched junction bases numbered 7, after V lost 4 bases and J lost 10 bases. The chain's CDR3 is CASSRAGQGAGAFF. The DNA for the CDR3 is TGTGCCAGCTCACGGGCGGGACAGGGGGCCGGAGCTTTCTTT.

This clone was seen once. The chain links TRBV29-1 to TRBJ2-1, with 10 bases lining up with TRBD1. Germline CDR1 reads SQVTM; CDR2 reads ANQGSEA. V lost 7 bases and J lost 6; bases outside the gene matches: 9. This CDR3 spans 14 amino acids. The CDR3 DNA sequence: TGCAGCGGAGGACAGGGGGTCTTATTCAATGAGCAGTTCTTC. Translating gives CSGGQGVLFNEQFF.

The gene calls are TRBV27 and TRBJ1-6; D possibly corresponds to TRBD1 (6 bases). Trimming removed 3 bases at V and 4 bases at J, with 13 bases between. CDR3 length: 16 amino acids. CDR1 and CDR2 (germline): MNHEY, SMNVEV (reference sequence). Here the CDR3 DNA reads TGTGCCAGCAGTTTGAACAGGGAACTGTATAATTCACCCCTCCACTTT. This translates into CASSLNRELYNSPLHF.

The chain joins TRBV2 to TRBJ1-2; 7 bases are shared with TRBD1. This CDR3 is built from 11 residues. V shed 8 bases and J 10 bases; nucleotides not matched to a gene: 7. Germline V gene sequence: CDR1 SNHLY, CDR2 FYNNEI. CDR3 nucleotides: TGTGCCAGCCGGTACGGGACAGCCTACACCTTC. Translating it yields CASRYGTAYTF.

The CDR3 DNA reads as TGTGCCAGCAGCACCCTTAGCGAGACCACAGATACGCAGTATTTT. Translated, it gives CASSTLSETTDTQYF. V usage is TRBV9 and J usage is TRBJ2-3; possibly TRBD2 for D (5 bases). This CDR3 is built from 15 residues. Germline lookup yields CDR1 SGDLS and CDR2 YYNGEE. V was cut by 4 bases and J by 2 bases, with 14 bases left in between.

This chain connects TRBV7-9 to TRBJ1-4; TRBD1 aligns across 8 bases. The V gene end was trimmed by 1 base and the J gene end by 6 bases; junction bases not matched to a gene: 4. Per the germline V gene, CDR1 is SEHNR and CDR2 is FQNEAQ (reference sequence). The CDR3 is 15 amino acids. This CDR3 reads CASSLGQGLDEKLFF. CDR3 nucleotides: TGTGCCAGCAGCTTAGGACAGGGGCTGGATGAAAAACTGTTTTTT.

A single count supports this clone. A much larger clone differs by one base, so this may be a read error. The chain joins TRBV12-3 or TRBV12-4 to TRBJ2-2, with a weak D call TRBD2 (5 bases). The V end lost 2 bases, the J end lost 5 bases, and 6 bases lay between the germline ends. This CDR3 is 13 amino acids long. This CDR3 reads CASSLTGTGELFF. DNA of the CDR3: TGTGCCAGCAGTTTAACGGGGACCGGGGAGCTGTTTTTT.

CDR3 sequence: CASSRIGEGTYEQYF. The CDR3 coding sequence is TGTGCCAGCAGCCGCATAGGTGAGGGCACCTACGAGCAGTACTTC. V and J are TRBV5-6 and TRBJ2-7; D may be TRBD2 (5 bases). Germline loops: CDR1 SGHDT, CDR2 YYEEEE. Trimming removed 4 bases from V and 2 bases from J, with 16 bases in between. The CDR3 length is 15 residues.

This clone was seen only a few times. The gene calls are TRBV12-2 and TRBJ2-3; the DNA was not used to check the table's D call, TRBD2. TRBV12-2 is assigned pseudogene status. The CDR3 consists of 18 residues. The CDR3 DNA reads TGTGCAAGTCGCTCGGGGACTAGCGGGCCCTCCCGGGTGGATACGCAGTATTTT. It specifies CASRSGTSGPSRVDTQYF.

The chain combines TRBV3-1 (or the pseudogene TRBV3-2) with TRBJ2-5; 14 nucleotides line up with TRBD2. Trimming removed 1 base from V and 2 bases from J; junction bases left unmatched: 6. Germline lookup yields CDR1 LGHDT and CDR2 YNNKEL (reference sequence). The CDR3 runs 18 residues. CDR3 DNA: TGTGCCAGCAGCCAAGGACTAGCGGGAGGGTCCTCTCAAGAGACCCAGTACTTC. It translates to CASSQGLAGGSSQETQYF.

This chain connects TRBV11-3 to TRBJ2-1; D might be TRBD2 (6 bases). Trimming left V 0 bases short and J 5 bases short, with 8 bases between. The CDR3 contains 14 residues. Germline V gene lookup returns CDR1 SGHNT and CDR2 YENEEA. CDR3 sequence: CASSLDWRDNEQFF. In nucleotides, the CDR3 is TGTGCCAGCAGCTTAGATTGGAGGGACAATGAGCAGTTCTTC.

The J gene is TRBJ2-3, the V gene TRBV7-6; TRBD2 is a possible D gene (6 bases). Looked up from germline, CDR1 is SGHVS and CDR2 is FNYEAQ. Trimming left V 1 base short and J 5 bases short, with 7 bases between. The CDR3 sequence is 13 residues long. The CDR3 protein is CASSLGRGDTQYF. In nucleotides, the CDR3 is TGTGCCAGCAGCTTAGGGCGGGGAGATACGCAGTATTTT. Combining the CDR3 with reference TRBV7-6 and TRBJ2-3 gives the whole variable domain GAGVSQSPRYKVTKRGQDVALRCDPISGHVSLYWYRQALGQGPEFLTYFNYEAQQDKSGLPNDRFSAERPEGSISTLTIQRTEQRDSAMYRCASSLGRGDTQYFGPGTRLTVL.

CDR3 DNA: TGTGCCTGGACCACAGGGGAATCACCCCTCCACTTT. Amino acid sequence: CAWTTGESPLHF. The rearrangement uses TRBV30 and TRBJ1-6; 7 positions match TRBD1. This CDR3 contains 12 residues. The V segment lost 4 bases and the J segment 10 bases; nucleotides outside the gene matches: 4. Germline assignment: CDR1 GTSNPN and CDR2 SVGIG (reference sequence).

In this sample, this clone turned up once. The gene calls are TRBV24-1 and TRBJ2-5, with 8 bases aligning to TRBD1. Looked up from germline, CDR1 is KGHDR and CDR2 is SFDVKD. The CDR3 loop spans 15 amino acids. With 3 bases clipped from V and 2 bases from J, the junction kept 4 bases outside the gene matches. This chain's CDR3 is CATSDGTGNQETQYF. Here the CDR3 DNA reads TGTGCCACCAGTGATGGGACAGGTAATCAAGAGACCCAGTACTTC.

The chain couples TRBV30 to TRBJ2-3; D ambiguous. Between the trimmed V and J ends, which lost 1 base and 1 base, there was a span of 9 bases. CDR3 length: 14 amino acids. Germline V gene lookup returns CDR1 GTSNPN and CDR2 SVGIG (reference sequence). The CDR3 loop reads CAWSALVGTDTQYF. In DNA form, the CDR3 reads TGTGCCTGGAGTGCTCTAGTCGGCACAGATACGCAGTATTTT.

This clone was seen more than once but under ten times. Other DNA sequences in the sample encode the same CDR3. The chain is built from TRBV5-1 and TRBJ2-1; D is perhaps TRBD2 (5 bases). Germline assignment: CDR1 SGHRS and CDR2 YFSETQ. The germline V and J ends were trimmed by 6 bases and 9 bases, with 10 bases remaining between them. CDR3 length: 11 residues. The CDR3 coding sequence is TGCGCCAGCAAGGTAGAGGGTGAGCAGTTCTTC. Protein product: CASKVEGEQFF.

The rearrangement links TRBV29-1 to TRBJ1-1; TRBD1 might be the D (5 bases). This CDR3 is 12 amino acids long. V gave up 6 bases and J gave up 4 bases, with 12 bases separating them. CDR1 is SQVTM, CDR2 ANQGSEA, per germline. The CDR3: CSVLGGTTEAFF. CDR3 in DNA: TGCAGCGTCCTGGGAGGGACCACTGAAGCTTTCTTT.

This clone turned up a few times. The chain combines TRBV6-5 with TRBJ2-1; TRBD2 matches at 10 bases. Germline V gene lookup returns CDR1 MNHEY and CDR2 SVGAGI. The ends lost 5 bases at V and 3 bases at J; junction bases unmatched: 4. CDR3 length: 15 amino acids. Here the CDR3 DNA reads TGTGCCAGCAGTCCTCCTAGCGGGAGCTACAATGAGCAGTTCTTC. As protein: CASSPPSGSYNEQFF.